This T cell receptor (beta chain) was identified during a study of T-cell reconstitution after alpha-beta-depleted transplantation in children. For TCRbeta, the library was prepared with unique molecular identifiers. TCRdb fed the PCR reads into MiXCR, producing one record per CDR3 protein. The table shows some 500,000 distinct CDR3 sequences, with less than 35% occurring only once. In germline, CDR1 is SGHDT, CDR2 YYEEEE. CDR3 length: 12 residues. In the case of this clonotype: The junction departs from the called germline gene at one end, perhaps through a read error.

This material consisted of PBMCs from the stem cell graft donor, taken from the stem cell graft. The chain is built from TRBV5-6 and TRBJ1-2; possible D gene TRBD1, 5 bases. This clonotype was obtained from a human donor who donated a stem cell graft to a child with aplastic anemia. The CDR3 reads CASSLEGSKEDF. For the CDR3, the DNA is TGTGCCAGCAGCTTGGAGGGGTCAAAGGAGGACTTC.